This T cell receptor beta chain was identified in a study of T cell changes during pregnancy in multiple sclerosis. Germline lookup yields CDR1 LNHDA and CDR2 SQIVND (reference sequence). The germline V and J ends were trimmed by 5 bases and 7 bases, with 18 bases remaining between them. The CDR3 runs to 14 residues. Profiled with immunoSEQ multiplex PCR; TCRdb holds only in-frame clones, not every one. The sample has about 41,000 clones; 85% to 95% are singletons. The V and J genes are TRBV19 and TRBJ2-7, with D possibly matching TRBD1 (8 bases). Sequences were derived from CD8+ T cells from peripheral blood mononuclear cells, sampled in the third trimester of pregnancy. The TCR originated in a female donor with multiple sclerosis, enrolled in a pregnancy study. The CDR3, as DNA: TGTGCCAGTAGTCCAACAGGGGGAGGGGGGGAGCAGTACTTC. Translation gives CASSPTGGGGEQYF.